The TCR beta chain described here comes from a study of T cells in Graves' hyperthyroidism and ophthalmopathy (dated by TCRdb to the late 2010s). For the study in its entirety: Peripheral blood was collected at initial diagnosis, before any treatment. A discovery cohort of fewer than 110 patients, 43 with Graves' ophthalmopathy and 57 with stable Graves' hyperthyroidism, was used to find distinguishing TCR V-J signatures. Prospective prediction of ophthalmopathy was tested in an independent validation cohort consisting of 18 to 20 hyperthyroidism patients and more than 15 patients who later progressed to ophthalmopathy. The roughly 94 discovery patients were randomly split 7:3 into training and test sets. In about 6 Graves' hyperthyroidism patients, the study also compared T-cell repertoires from thyroid tissue with T-cell repertoires from blood. Following sampling, methimazole starting at 30 mg daily was given to hyperthyroidism patients, and high-dose intravenous methylprednisolone was given to ophthalmopathy patients. According to the paper, TCR Vbeta CDR3 sequencing was carried out on approximately 140 peripheral blood samples, which came from under 50 ophthalmopathy, 80 or so hyperthyroidism and roughly 17 progressor patients.

The sample holds many counts of this clonotype. Its target antigen remains unknown. Base-call qualities are not available, and no considerably larger clone is one nucleotide away. A patient counted as having stable Graves' hyperthyroidism if no progression to ophthalmopathy occurred over 18 months of follow-up. The hyperthyroidism patients were between 18 and 65 years old and newly diagnosed, with a disease duration of less than 2 months. The study excluded patients with uncontrolled infections, other autoimmune diseases, pregnancy or lactation. Diagnoses were established on the basis of clinical symptoms, serum thyroxine and TRAb, thyroid ultrasound, and orbital computed tomography. Ficoll-Paque density gradient centrifugation was used to isolate PBMCs from about 9 ml of fresh peripheral blood. Total RNA was extracted using Trizol reagent, and RNA quality was assessed on an Agilent 2100 Bioanalyzer.

The full study reports these points: In validation, progression to ophthalmopathy was predicted by the model with around 70% sensitivity and approximately 78% specificity, a median of 6.5 months before onset. A model built on a 13 V-J signature distinguished ophthalmopathy from stable hyperthyroidism, reaching 85% to 90% sensitivity and 81.08% specificity in cross-validation and 80%/75% in testing. Most expanded thyroid clonotypes (frequency above 0.001) were also found in blood, which suggests that blood repertoires may mirror thyroid immune responses. Sample size was not statistically predetermined, and investigators were not blinded to group allocation.

TCR beta CDR3 regions were amplified from RNA transcripts. For the first round of RT-PCR on the TCR CDR3, the HTBI primer set was used together with the Qiagen OneStep RT-PCR kit. A second multiplex PCR round built the libraries, followed by size selection and purification. The libraries were sequenced on an Illumina HiSeq2000 using paired-end 100 bp reads. Per the source publication's procedure: Raw data were processed with SOAPnuke, discarding reads with adapters, uncalled bases, mean Phred below 15, or no exact constant-primer or identifier match. COPE v1.2.5 was used to merge the high-quality paired reads, and each unique nucleotide sequence was defined as a clonotype. Clonotypes were aligned to IMGT TRBV, TRBD and TRBJ reference segments using MiTCR v1.1. Analysis was restricted to V-J combinations with a frequency above 0.0001, which covered about 99% of repertoires. A TCS score was defined as the ratio between F50 (clonal expansion) and ExV (chaos), using BLOSUM62-based TCRdist between CDR3 peptides within each V-J. Welch's t-statistics and random forest reduced 450 to 600 V-J features to 10 to 15, which were used in a naive Bayes classifier (R e1071). Starting from the raw public reads, TCRdb applied fastp trimming at Q25, assembled clones with MiXCR and retained in-frame beta chains. A single entry per CDR3 protein holds the most common genes and DNA from its merged rows. The V and J calls come from TCRdb's annotation, not from the publication. This sample holds fewer than 350,000 distinct CDR3 sequences; 18% were observed only once. The ten largest clonotypes hold roughly 49% of the sample.

Taken from cysteine to phenylalanine, the CDR3 has 15 residues. Only the CDR3 DNA stays, 45 bases, in frame from base 1. Trimming at the junction amounts to 0 bases on V and 3 bases on J, and the germline ends lie 11 bases apart. The germline V gene (reference sequence) provides CDR1 MNHNY and CDR2 SVGAGI. The receptor's source is a woman aged 45 to 65 with Graves' hyperthyroidism. Sequencing input: blood. This chain is built from TRBV6-6 and TRBJ1-1; a weak D assignment points to TRBD1 (5 bases agree). The nucleotide sequence reads TGTGCCAGCAGTTACTCGCAGGGTGCGGACACTGAAGCTTTCTTT. It encodes CASSYSQGADTEAFF.